Detailed here is one TCR beta chain. Its antigen is not identified. TCRdb reprocessed the 5' RACE reads with MiXCR, giving one entry per CDR3 protein. The table lists just over 350,000 distinct CDR3 sequences, roughly 20% of them singletons. This specimen comes from a study of CD8 T cells in ankylosing spondylitis. Points from the study as a whole: Disease-linked clones, CD8+, were relatively rare in peripheral blood.

CDR3 length: 12 residues. V lost 8 bases, J lost 6 bases, and 10 bases lay in between. The chain links TRBV12-3 or TRBV12-4 to TRBJ2-2, with a tentative D call TRBD2 (5 bases). Sequencing was carried out using blood, either unsorted or a sorted T cell fraction (not recorded which). This clonotype was obtained from a male donor with ankylosing spondylitis or in good health (not recorded which). The CDR3 region is CASLPGAGELFF. Here the CDR3 DNA reads TGTGCCAGCCTGCCCGGGGCCGGGGAGCTGTTTTTT.